This T cell receptor (beta chain) appears in the sequencing data of a study of blood T cell repertoires in COVID-19. Study at large: Specimens from acute and convalescent COVID-19 originated in the United States, Italy and Spain. PBMCs, B-cell-depleted T cells, or T cells provided the cDNA or gDNA that made up the material.

This CDR3 is built from 15 residues. V lost 4 bases and J 3 bases, leaving 14 bases between the germline ends. Per germline, CDR1 SGHTS and CDR2 YDEGEE. Original analysis: For nucleated cells, counts were estimated from reference gene primer amplification. Some clones are missing from TCRdb's copy, which holds only in-frame ones; the method was immunoSEQ multiplex PCR. D and trimming were read from the DNA, whereas the V and J calls and clone size are those reported in that table. The table lists approximately 150,000 clones, approximately 88% of them singletons. The chain recombines TRBV5-8 with TRBJ1-5; D not certain. The sequence derives from a man in his sixties or seventies with acute or convalescent COVID-19. The sample taken for sequencing was peripheral blood. CDR3 DNA: TGTGCCAGCAGCCTTGCTGGAGGCCCCAATCAGCCCCAGCATTTT. Protein product: CASSLAGGPNQPQHF.